A selection of T cell receptor beta chains follows, all from one sample in a study of identical twins. TCRdb reprocessed the 5' RACE reads via MiXCR and lists one record per CDR3 protein. The repertoire holds some 730,000 distinct CDR3 sequences, with 18% as singletons. These data are also associated with another study on T cells expressing NK-cell markers.

The sequenced material came from PBMCs. The receptors come from a woman aged 18 to 35 in good health. Each CDR3 is given without its conserved first and last residue.

J,V,CDR3
TRBJ2-1,TRBV9,ASSPSSSGNEQF
TRBJ1-1,TRBV20-1,SASGRSRAEAF
TRBJ2-7,TRBV6-1,ASMGGFPYEQY
TRBJ2-1,TRBV20-1,SARDHSGGAGNEQF
TRBJ2-1,TRBV5-4,ASNLGGNYNEQF
TRBJ1-1,TRBV12-3/TRBV12-4,ASSFRVLEAF
TRBJ2-5,TRBV20-1,SASPDEETQY
TRBJ1-2,TRBV6-5,ASSPQGAGYT
TRBJ2-2,TRBV5-1,ASSLMGGYTGELF
TRBJ1-1,TRBV5-1,ASSRTGSDTEAF
TRBJ2-5,TRBV29-1,SVGGGGFQETQY
TRBJ2-5,TRBV20-1,SQRGDGIETQY
TRBJ2-7,TRBV4-3,ASSHHADQYSYEQY
TRBJ2-2,TRBV6-4,ASSSGTSKGGELF
TRBJ1-2,TRBV20-1,SASLGQSGNYGYT
TRBJ2-1,TRBV3-1,ASSQEGPGPNGGGF
TRBJ2-3,TRBV6-1,ASRKRGTDTQY
TRBJ2-1,TRBV5-1,ASSLGLAPYNEQF
TRBJ2-1,TRBV20-1,SARVGGSPDEQF
TRBJ2-1,TRBV7-9,ASSLALGYEQF
TRBJ2-3,TRBV29-1,SVDPTDTQY
TRBJ2-1,TRBV2,ASRQHPYNEQF
TRBJ2-3,TRBV20-1,SASRGLAGDTDTQY
TRBJ2-1,TRBV19,ASSLTGTSAYNEQF
TRBJ2-4,TRBV20-1,SAHPAGAENIQY
TRBJ2-7,TRBV4-2,ASSQGIGEQY
TRBJ1-2,TRBV5-1,ASSTDGLNYGYT
TRBJ2-2,TRBV7-9,ASSFLAPNTGELF
TRBJ1-1,TRBV4-1,ASSPLSSANTEAF
TRBJ1-2,TRBV6-1,ASTRGQGSYGYT